This TCR beta chain was retrieved from a study of T cell changes during pregnancy in multiple sclerosis (dated by TCRdb to about 2019). About the study as a whole: The study looked at changes in the T cell repertoire across pregnancy in women with multiple sclerosis.

From cysteine to phenylalanine, the CDR3 is 15 amino acids long. The kept DNA is CDR3 alone, 45 bases in frame from the first base. Compared with germline, V lacks 5 bases and J lacks 8 bases; bases without a gene match: 10. Reading the germline V gene (reference sequence) gives CDR1 LNHDA and CDR2 SQIVND. Library preparation employed the immunoSEQ multiplex PCR assay. The table was pulled from immuneACCESS by TCRdb, which kept in-frame rearrangements only. Such tables lose some clones; where checked, under half of the loss comes from unresolved V genes, and the rest has no known cause. This sample comprises 85,000 to 120,000 clones, less than 95% of them detected only once. The biggest ten clones account for 1.6% of the sample. As for this clone: The antigen this receptor binds is unknown. No much larger clone exists at a distance of one base, and base qualities are not known.

The sample consisted of peripheral blood, taken before pregnancy. This receptor was obtained from a female donor with multiple sclerosis, enrolled in a pregnancy study. The chain joins TRBV19 to TRBJ1-3, with TRBD1 matching 9 junction bases. The base sequence is TGTGCCAGTAGTCCTCTTGGGACAGGGTTTCACACCATATATTTT. This encodes CASSPLGTGFHTIYF. The reference TRBV19 and TRBJ1-3 proteins fill in what lies around the CDR3, so the full variable domain reads DGGITQSPKYLFRKEGQNVTLSCEQNLNHDAMYWYRQDPGQGLRLIYYSQIVNDFQKGDIAEGYSVSREKKESFPLTVTSAQKNPTAFYLCASSPLGTGFHTIYFGEGSWLTVV.